The sequence of this T cell receptor beta chain was determined in a study of blood T cell repertoires in COVID-19. Trimming took 6 bases from V and 7 from J; bases not matched to a gene: 16. Germline V gene sequence: CDR1 SGHVS, CDR2 FNYEAQ. The CDR3 is 17 amino acids. Sequencing was performed with immunoSEQ multiplex PCR; in TCRdb, only in-frame clones are kept and a portion is missing. The sample has roughly 120,000 clones, roughly four fifths seen once. The rearrangement joins TRBV7-6 to TRBJ1-5, with 9 bases lining up with TRBD1. This clonotype was obtained from a human donor in a cohort sampled during active COVID-19. The sequencing sample was made of peripheral blood. CDR3 sequence reads: CASSTKPPGQGSQPQHF. The CDR3 region has the DNA TGTGCCAGCAGTACTAAACCTCCGGGACAGGGTTCCCAGCCCCAGCATTTT.